These 10 T cell receptor beta chains were all obtained from the same sample, sequenced in a study of shared clonotypes between healthy human individuals. CD8 cells classed as naive were CD45RO-negative and positively selected for CCR7, excluding terminally differentiated effector memory CD45RA+ cells. Here immunoSEQ multiplex PCR was the method, and the copy in TCRdb shows in-frame clones only, minus some. Of around 2,000,000 clones in the sample, about 95% are singletons; the top ten hold 1% to 1.5%. Sequenced material: naive CD8+ T cells sorted from blood. The source of these receptors is a man aged 18 to 35 in good health.

The chain uses TRBV6-5 and TRBJ2-7; D may be TRBD2 (6 bases). Between the trimmed V and J ends, which lost 7 bases and 2 bases, there was a span of 15 bases. The CDR3 has 14 residues. Per the germline V gene, CDR1 is MNHEY and CDR2 is SVGAGI. The CDR3 here is CASTTGTEAYEQYF. CDR3 sequence (DNA): TGTGCCAGCACGACCGGGACTGAGGCCTACGAGCAGTACTTC.

The V call is TRBV5-4, the J call TRBJ2-3; D call uncertain. The CDR3 is 15 amino acids. In germline, CDR1 is SGHNT, CDR2 YYREEE (reference sequence). V gave up 3 bases and J gave up 2 bases, with 13 bases separating them. CDR3 nucleotides: TGTGCCAGCAGCTCCCGGGCAGGCGCCACAGATACGCAGTATTTT. Translated, it gives CASSSRAGATDTQYF.

The chain links TRBV27 to TRBJ2-3; the match to TRBD2 covers 8 bases. The V segment lost 1 base and the J segment 4 bases; nucleotides outside the gene matches: 7. The germline V gene has CDR1 MNHEY and CDR2 SMNVEV (reference sequence). CDR3 length: 16 residues. The CDR3 spells CASSLYPAGVPDTQYF. The DNA of the CDR3 is TGTGCCAGCAGTTTATATCCAGCGGGGGTCCCAGATACGCAGTATTTT.

This clone was recorded once. The CDR3 is CASSLEAGGPPLEQYF. CDR3 DNA: TGTGCCAGCAGCTTAGAAGCGGGAGGTCCTCCTCTCGAGCAGTACTTC. V usage is TRBV7-6 and J usage is TRBJ2-7; TRBD2 matches 9 bases. V trimming: 1 base; J trimming: 6 bases; junction bases outside the gene matches: 10. The length of the CDR3 is 16 residues. CDR1 and CDR2 from the germline V gene are SGHVS and FNYEAQ.

In DNA, the CDR3 is TGTGCCAGCAGCGTAGGGCCCGGGAGCGACACCGGGGAGCTGTTTTTT. It is translated as CASSVGPGSDTGELFF. The chain couples TRBV9 to TRBJ2-2; D possibly corresponds to TRBD2 (6 bases). This CDR3 is built from 16 residues. The germline CDR1 and CDR2 sequences are SGDLS and YYNGEE. V gave up 0 bases and J gave up 3 bases, with 12 bases separating them.

This clone appeared a single time. The V call is TRBV5-6, the J call TRBJ2-7; 7 nucleotides align to TRBD1. The germline CDR1 and CDR2 sequences are SGHDT and YYEEEE. This CDR3 contains 14 residues. V lost 4 bases, J lost 2 bases, and 6 bases stayed unmatched. CDR3 sequence reads: CASSGETGPYEQYF. The CDR3 DNA reads as TGTGCCAGCAGCGGGGAGACAGGGCCCTACGAGCAGTACTTC.

Worth noting for this clone: A read error may account for a junction end that differs from germline. The chain has TRBV7-9 and TRBJ2-7, with D possibly TRBD1 on 7 matching bases. Germline V gene lookup returns CDR1 SEHNR and CDR2 FQNEAQ (reference sequence). The CDR3 totals 15 residues. The CDR3 nucleotides read TGTGCCAGCAGCCTAGCCAGGGGGGATACCTACGAGCAGTACTTC. This codes for CASSLARGDTYEQYF.

This sequence joins TRBV4-1 and TRBJ2-5, with a weak D call TRBD1 (5 bases). The ends were cut back, 5 bases at V and 2 bases at J, with 12 bases in the middle. The CDR3 is made up of 14 amino acids. Germline CDR1 is MGHRA and CDR2 is YSYEKL. CDR3 sequence (DNA): TGCGCCAGCAGCTCACAGGTGGGGCAAGAGACCCAGTACTTC. As protein: CASSSQVGQETQYF.

As DNA, the CDR3 is TGTGCCAGCAGCTTTGGCTTCTACGAGCAGTACTTC. Its protein is CASSFGFYEQYF. The chain employs TRBV11-2 and TRBJ2-7, with D unclear. This CDR3 comprises 12 residues. CDR1 is SGHAT, CDR2 FQNNGV, per germline. The V end lost 3 bases, the J end lost 3 bases, and 6 bases lay between the germline ends.

The chain uses TRBV4-1 and TRBJ2-2; D is unclear. The CDR3 length is 16 residues. Germline loops: CDR1 MGHRA, CDR2 YSYEKL. Trimming removed 4 bases from V and 6 bases from J, with 18 bases in between. Here the CDR3 reads CASSLTTGKTSGELFF. The CDR3 region has the DNA TGCGCCAGCAGCCTAACGACGGGTAAAACATCCGGGGAGCTGTTTTTT.